This TCR beta chain was recovered during a study of CD8 T cells in ankylosing spondylitis (dated by TCRdb to about 2017). About the full investigation: The study profiled T cell receptor beta repertoires in healthy donors and ankylosing spondylitis patients to find disease-linked TCR variants. Peripheral blood samples were taken, and synovial fluid was additionally collected from ankylosing spondylitis patients. In total, the full study cohort was made up of approximately 99 healthy donors and 20 to 25 ankylosing spondylitis patients.

The full study reports these points: The disease-linked clones were reported to be significantly enriched in matched synovial fluid samples from ankylosing spondylitis patients. In peripheral blood, the disease-linked clones were found at relatively low frequencies and had a CD8+ phenotype. A TCR beta motif of eight highly homologous amino acid variants appeared characteristic of blood from ankylosing spondylitis patients. Some motif variants were previously reported in synovial fluid and blood of reactive arthritis patients, suggesting common disease-initiation mechanisms.

Based on the germline V gene (reference sequence), the CDR1 and CDR2 sequences are SEHNR and FQNEAQ. V is shortened by 6 bases, J by 0 bases, and the region joining them spans 11 bases. The cysteine opens and the phenylalanine closes a CDR3 of 14 amino acids. The only DNA kept is the CDR3, 42 bases in frame from the first base. Sequencing relied on an Illumina HiSeq 2500. Quantitative 5'-RACE with molecular barcodes was used to prepare TCR beta libraries. The study's processing was this. A new computational method, built on a probabilistic model of VDJ rearrangement, was used to identify disease-linked TCR variants. The raw public data were reprocessed by TCRdb itself: fastp quality trimming at Q25, MiXCR clonotype calling, in-frame beta chains only. Each entry is one CDR3 protein sequence, shown with its most common DNA and genes. V and J calls and clone size were set by TCRdb, not the authors. The sample has 150,000 or so distinct CDR3 sequences on record, around a third of them singletons. The ten largest clones add up to about 6.3% of the sample.

This clonotype appeared a few times. No cognate antigen has been identified for it. It has no much larger one-base neighbor in the sample; base qualities were not kept. Synovial fluid samples were paired with blood samples taken from the same ankylosing spondylitis patients. This receptor chain uses TRBV7-9 and TRBJ1-1, and perhaps TRBD1 as D gene, on 5 matching bases. The sequenced sample was synovial fluid, either unsorted or a sorted T cell fraction (not recorded which). The receptor was derived from a male donor with ankylosing spondylitis. CDR3 region: CASRPRGLNTEAFF. The DNA is as follows: TGTGCCAGCAGACCAAGGGGCTTGAACACTGAAGCTTTCTTT. When the CDR3 is completed using the reference TRBV7-9 and TRBJ1-1 genes on either side, the full variable domain is DTGVSQNPRHKITKRGQNVTFRCDPISEHNRLYWYRQTLGQGPEFLTYFQNEAQLEKSRLLSDRFSAERPKGSFSTLEIQRTEQGDSAMYLCASRPRGLNTEAFFGQGTRLTVV.